The 12 T cell receptor beta chains in this list originate from one sample, sequenced in a study of shared clonotypes between healthy human individuals. The assay was immunoSEQ multiplex PCR, and TCRdb's table has in-frame clones only and misses some. The profile shows some 200,000 clones, over 60% of them singletons. Source material: memory CD4+ T cells sorted from blood. Subset defined: CD45RA-negative fraction. The source is a man in his thirties or forties in good health.

The rearrangement links TRBV18 to TRBJ2-7; possibly TRBD1 or TRBD2 for D (5 bases each). The V end lost 5 bases, the J end lost 6 bases, and 14 bases lay between the germline ends. Germline-derived CDR1 and CDR2 are KGHSH and LQKENI. The CDR3 is 13 amino acids. CDR3 region: CASSTSGTPEQYF. The CDR3 nucleotides are TGTGCCAGCTCAACCTCCGGGACCCCCGAGCAGTACTTC.

The chain is built from TRBV27 and TRBJ2-7; 7 nucleotides agree with TRBD1. The trim removed 7 bases at V and 2 bases at J, leaving 5 bases unmatched. Germline V lookup: CDR1 MNHEY, CDR2 SMNVEV (reference sequence). The CDR3 has 13 residues. CDR3 DNA sequence: TGTGCCAGCACGGGACAGAACACCTACGAGCAGTACTTC. Amino acid sequence: CASTGQNTYEQYF.

The chain carries TRBV19 and TRBJ2-5; tentative D call: TRBD2 (5 bases). The CDR3 spans 13 residues. Between the trimmed V and J ends, which lost 3 bases and 4 bases, there was a span of 9 bases. Germline lookup yields CDR1 LNHDA and CDR2 SQIVND (reference sequence). The CDR3 protein is CASSIRLRETQYF. The CDR3 DNA reads TGTGCCAGTAGTATTCGACTACGAGAGACCCAGTACTTC.

This clone was recorded a few times. The chain uses TRBV6-5 and TRBJ2-2; D possibly corresponds to TRBD2 (6 bases). V was pared by 6 bases and J by 6 bases, with 17 bases between. Germline V gene data show CDR1 as MNHEY and CDR2 as SVGAGI. The CDR3 has 15 amino acids. The CDR3 DNA sequence: TGTGCCAGCAGGCAGACTAGGTCAAGGGCCGGGGAGCTGTTTTTT. Translating it yields CASRQTRSRAGELFF.

About this clone: This same CDR3 is encoded by further DNA sequences in the sample. The chain has TRBV9 and TRBJ2-7; possible D gene TRBD2, 6 bases. CDR3 length: 14 amino acids. Germline V CDR1 and CDR2: SGDLS, YYNGEE. V lost 0 bases, J lost 2 bases, and 9 bases lay in between. CDR3 in DNA: TGTGCCAGCAGCGTAGACAGCGGGCCCTACGAGCAGTACTTC. Translating it yields CASSVDSGPYEQYF.

A remark on this clone: Other DNA sequences of this sample code for an identical CDR3. V gene TRBV15 combines with J gene TRBJ2-5; tentative D call: TRBD1 (6 bases). CDR3 length equals 13 residues. The germline CDR1 and CDR2 sequences are LNHNV and YYDKDF (reference sequence). The V gene lost 1 base and the J gene lost 5 bases, with 8 bases spanning the gap. CDR3 nucleotide sequence: TGTGCCACCAGCAGAGGTACAGGGGAGACCCAGTACTTC. Its protein is CATSRGTGETQYF.

The chain recombines TRBV28 with TRBJ2-7, with D possibly being TRBD2 (5 bases). This CDR3 is 15 amino acids long. Trimming pared 5 bases from V and 0 bases from J, leaving 14 bases between. Germline V gene lookup returns CDR1 MDHEN and CDR2 SYDVKM. The DNA for the CDR3 is TGTGCCAGCAGTCCAGGAGGAACAACCTCCTACGAGCAGTACTTC. It codes for CASSPGGTTSYEQYF.

V is TRBV6-6 and J is TRBJ2-5; D remains ambiguous. Germline CDR1 is MNHNY and CDR2 is SVGAGI (reference sequence). Trimming pared 2 bases from V and 5 bases from J, leaving 12 bases between. The CDR3 totals 14 residues. DNA of the CDR3: TGTGCCAGCAGTTACGCCCCAGAGAGGGAGACCCAGTACTTC. Its translation is CASSYAPERETQYF.

Details on this clone: A clone one base away is much larger, so this may be a read error. This chain connects TRBV7-3 to TRBJ2-3; D unclear. Germline V gene lookup returns CDR1 SGHTA and CDR2 FQGTGA. The CDR3 extends over 13 amino acids. With 3 bases removed from V and 2 bases from J, the gap between germline ends came to 6 bases. The CDR3 nucleotides read TGTGCCAGCAGCTTGGGCTCCACAGATACGCAGTATTTT. Amino acid sequence: CASSLGSTDTQYF.

This clone was seen only a few times. The rearrangement uses TRBV5-6 and TRBJ2-5; D is undetermined. There are 15 residues in the CDR3. Germline V lookup: CDR1 SGHDT, CDR2 YYEEEE. The V and J ends lost 1 base and 5 bases respectively, with 15 bases between them. The chain's CDR3 is CASSLSPITGETQYF. CDR3 DNA sequence: TGTGCCAGCAGCTTGTCCCCCATCACCGGGGAGACCCAGTACTTC.

This chain joins TRBV7-8 and TRBJ2-1; D assignment may be TRBD1 or TRBD2 (5 bases each). The CDR3 extends over 15 amino acids. Germline V gene sequence: CDR1 SGHVS, CDR2 FQNEAQ. V dropped 8 bases and J dropped 0 bases, with 14 bases sitting between them. CDR3 region: CASRVGASSYNEQFF. The CDR3 nucleotides are TGTGCCAGCCGAGTCGGGGCTAGCTCCTACAATGAGCAGTTCTTC.

The rearrangement links TRBV11-3 to TRBJ2-1, with D unclear. V lost 3 bases and J 5 bases, leaving 8 bases between the germline ends. This CDR3 comprises 13 residues. Germline V gene lookup returns CDR1 SGHNT and CDR2 YENEEA. CDR3 in DNA: TGTGCCAGCAGCTTGAATAGGGACAATGAGCAGTTCTTC. Its protein product is CASSLNRDNEQFF. The complete variable domain, with remaining parts taken from reference TRBV11-3 and TRBJ2-1, reads EAGVVQSPRYKIIEKKQPVAFWCNPISGHNTLYWYLQNLGQGPELLIRYENEEAVDDSQLPKDRFSAERLKGVDSTLKIQPAELGDSAVYLCASSLNRDNEQFFGPGTRLTVL.